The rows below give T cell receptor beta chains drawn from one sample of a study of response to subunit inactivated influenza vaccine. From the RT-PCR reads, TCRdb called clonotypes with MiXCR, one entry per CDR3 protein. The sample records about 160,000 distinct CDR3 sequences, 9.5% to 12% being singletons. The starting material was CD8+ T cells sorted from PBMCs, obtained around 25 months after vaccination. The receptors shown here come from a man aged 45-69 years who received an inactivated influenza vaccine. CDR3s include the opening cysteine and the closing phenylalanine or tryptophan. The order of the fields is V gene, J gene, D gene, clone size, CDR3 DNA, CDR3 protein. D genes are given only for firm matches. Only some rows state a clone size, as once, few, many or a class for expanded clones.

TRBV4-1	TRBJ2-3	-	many	TGCGCCAGCAGCCAAGTAATGGGCAGGGAGAAAATAGGAATCGCAGATACGCAGTATTTT	CASSQVMGREKIGIADTQYF
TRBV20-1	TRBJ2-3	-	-	TGCAGTGCTACTTGGGGGGTTTCAAGCACAGATACGCAGTATTTT	CSATWGVSSTDTQYF
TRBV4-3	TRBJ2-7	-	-	TGCGCCAGCAGCCAAGAGACTCTTGGCTACGAGCAGTACTTC	CASSQETLGYEQYF
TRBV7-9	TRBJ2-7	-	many	TGTGCCAGCAGCGAGGACCTCGAGCAGTACTTC	CASSEDLEQYF
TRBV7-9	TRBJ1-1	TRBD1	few	TGTGCCAGCAGCCAGCGGACAGGGCGGAACACTGAAGCTTTCTTT	CASSQRTGRNTEAFF
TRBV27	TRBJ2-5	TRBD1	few	TGTGCCAGCAGTAAAAACAGGGGTGGGCTGACCCAGTACTTC	CASSKNRGGLTQYF
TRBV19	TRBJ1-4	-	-	TGTGCCAGTAGTAATCGGCTGGGGAATGAAAAACTGTTTTTT	CASSNRLGNEKLFF
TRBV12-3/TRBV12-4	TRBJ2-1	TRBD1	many	TGTGCCAGCAGTCGAACAGGGGGCATCGGTGAGCAGTTCTTC	CASSRTGGIGEQFF
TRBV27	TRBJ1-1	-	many	TGTGCCAGCAGTCCATGGGGGACCACTGAAGCTTTCTTT	CASSPWGTTEAFF
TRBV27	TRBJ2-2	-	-	TGTGCCAGCAGTGTGGGAGCCGGCGCCGGGGAGCTGTTTTTT	CASSVGAGAGELFF
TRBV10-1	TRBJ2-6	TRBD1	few	TGCGCCAGCAGCAGGGGACAGGACAGCTCTGGGGCCAACGTCCTGACTTTC	CASSRGQDSSGANVLTF
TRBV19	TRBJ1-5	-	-	TGTGCCAGTAGTTATAGGAGCCCTACTAGCAATCAGCCCCAGCATTTT	CASSYRSPTSNQPQHF
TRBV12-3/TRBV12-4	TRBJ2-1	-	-	TGTGCCAGCGGACGGAGGGAAAATGAGCAGTTCTTC	CASGRRENEQFF